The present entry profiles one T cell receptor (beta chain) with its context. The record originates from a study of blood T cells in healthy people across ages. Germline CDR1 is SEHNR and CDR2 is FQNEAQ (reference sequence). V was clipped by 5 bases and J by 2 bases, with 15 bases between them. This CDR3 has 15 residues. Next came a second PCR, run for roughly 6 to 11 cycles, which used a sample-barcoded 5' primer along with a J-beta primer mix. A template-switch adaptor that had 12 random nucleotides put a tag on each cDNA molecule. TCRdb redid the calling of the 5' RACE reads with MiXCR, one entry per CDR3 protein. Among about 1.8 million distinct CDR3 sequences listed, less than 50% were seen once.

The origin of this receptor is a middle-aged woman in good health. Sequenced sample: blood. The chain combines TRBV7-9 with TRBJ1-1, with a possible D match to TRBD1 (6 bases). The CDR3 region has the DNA TGTGCCAGCAGCCACCCTCGACAGGTCAACACTGAAGCTTTCTTT. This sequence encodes CASSHPRQVNTEAFF.